This note documents a single TCR beta chain sequence. Its antigen is unknown. The sample comes from a study of T cell responses to AZD1222 COVID-19 vaccine. Background on the study: Analysis merged second doses at about 4 or about 12 weeks.

Clones were read by immunoSEQ multiplex PCR, and TCRdb kept only the in-frame ones, dropping some. The sample lists about 82,000 clones, roughly 90% seen once, with around 4.9% in the top ten. Whole-study findings and limits: Females outnumbered males among donors, who were mostly white British; clonal diversity was possibly underestimated.

This CDR3 comprises 15 residues. Germline V lookup: CDR1 SGHNT, CDR2 YYREEE (reference sequence). V lost 4 bases and J lost 3, with 14 bases in between. V gene TRBV5-4 combines with J gene TRBJ2-1; the D gene is possibly TRBD2 (6 bases). This specimen was peripheral blood, taken on day 0 of AZD1222 vaccination. This sequence was found in an adult in good health. The CDR3 loop reads CASSPAGVRYNEQFF. The CDR3 region has the DNA TGTGCCAGCAGCCCAGCGGGCGTCCGCTACAATGAGCAGTTCTTC.